A single sample gave rise to the 19 T cell receptor beta chains below, sequenced in a study of T cell changes during pregnancy in multiple sclerosis. The method was immunoSEQ multiplex PCR; TCRdb's version includes in-frame clones alone and lacks a portion of them. The data contain tens of thousands of clones, about 87% of them seen just once; the ten biggest clones take up around 8.2%. This sample comprised CD8+ T cells from peripheral blood mononuclear cells, obtained before pregnancy. These receptors all stem from a female donor with multiple sclerosis, enrolled in a pregnancy study.

The chain uses TRBV10-3 and TRBJ1-1; the match to TRBD1 covers 7 bases. Looked up from germline, CDR1 is ENHRY and CDR2 is SYGVKD. The V and J ends lost 2 bases and 10 bases, in that order; junction bases with no gene match: 10. CDR3 length: 14 amino acids. The CDR3 spells CAISEPKTGLRAFF. The CDR3 DNA is TGTGCCATCAGTGAGCCAAAGACAGGGCTAAGAGCTTTCTTT.

The genes are TRBV4-1 and TRBJ2-7; 8 bases line up with TRBD1. V lost 0 bases to trimming and J lost 1 base; unmatched junction nucleotides: 14. The CDR3 totals 19 residues. Germline-derived CDR1 and CDR2 are MGHRA and YSYEKL. The CDR3: CASSQDYGTGGPKSYEQYF. CDR3 nucleotides: TGCGCCAGCAGCCAAGATTATGGGACAGGCGGCCCCAAATCCTACGAGCAGTACTTC.

The rearrangement links TRBV13 to TRBJ2-1, with 16 positions matching TRBD2. The CDR3 sequence is 15 residues long. Germline CDR1 and CDR2: PRHDT and FYEKMQ (reference sequence). V shed 4 bases and J 8 bases; nucleotides not matched to a gene: 2. The CDR3 nucleotides read TGTGCCAGCAGCTGGGGACTAGCGGGAGGGCATGAGCAGTTCTTC. As protein: CASSWGLAGGHEQFF.

V is TRBV7-2 and J is TRBJ1-1; no clear D. Germline values: CDR1 SGHTA, CDR2 FQGNSA. V was cut by 4 bases and J by 0 bases, with 9 bases left in between. This CDR3 comprises 14 residues. The CDR3 DNA reads as TGTGCCAGCAGCTACCAGGTGATGAACACTGAAGCTTTCTTT. Its translation: CASSYQVMNTEAFF.

The V call is TRBV7-2, the J call TRBJ2-6; 10 nucleotides line up with TRBD2. The CDR3 contains 17 residues. Germline CDR1 reads SGHTA; CDR2 reads FQGNSA. Trimming cost V 2 bases and J 1 base; bases outside gene matches: 2. The CDR3 sequence: CASSLIAGGSGANVLTF. The CDR3 coding sequence is TGTGCCAGCAGCTTAATAGCGGGGGGATCTGGGGCCAACGTCCTGACTTTC.

The chain uses TRBV27 and TRBJ2-3; tentative D call: TRBD1 (6 bases). This CDR3 has 15 residues. Germline V gene data show CDR1 as MNHEY and CDR2 as SMNVEV (reference sequence). Trimming left V 2 bases short and J 0 bases short, with 9 bases between. For the CDR3, the DNA is TGTGCCAGCAGTTTAACAGGGCCTAGCACAGATACGCAGTATTTT. As protein: CASSLTGPSTDTQYF.

The gene calls are TRBV11-2 and TRBJ1-6; TRBD1 matches at 7 bases. This CDR3 has 16 amino acids. V gave up 6 bases and J gave up 7 bases; unmatched junction bases: 12. Germline CDR1 and CDR2: SGHAT and FQNNGV. This CDR3 is CASSRTGVAPNSPLHF. For the CDR3, the DNA is TGTGCCAGCAGTCGTACAGGGGTAGCCCCGAATTCACCCCTCCACTTT. Full variable domain (missing parts from reference TRBV11-2 and TRBJ1-6): EAGVAQSPRYKIIEKRQSVAFWCNPISGHATLYWYQQILGQGPKLLIQFQNNGVVDDSQLPKDRFSAERLKGVDSTLKIQPAKLEDSAVYLCASSRTGVAPNSPLHFGNGTRLTVT.

This rearrangement joins TRBV30 to TRBJ2-1, with 13 positions matching TRBD2. The CDR3 loop spans 14 amino acids. Trimming removed 5 bases from V and 6 bases from J; junction bases left unmatched: 4. Germline CDR1 GTSNPN, CDR2 SVGIG (reference sequence). The CDR3 sequence: CAWGGLAGLNEQFF. DNA for the CDR3: TGTGCCTGGGGGGGACTAGCGGGACTCAATGAGCAGTTCTTC.

The rearrangement joins TRBV7-9 to TRBJ1-4; the match to TRBD1 covers 8 bases. Germline V gives CDR1 SEHNR, CDR2 FQNEAQ (reference sequence). After removal of 5 bases from V and 8 bases from J, the junction contained 7 bases not matched to a gene. CDR3 size: 14 residues. CDR3 protein: CASSDGTGLEKLFF. CDR3 nucleotide sequence: TGTGCCAGCAGCGACGGGACAGGCTTGGAAAAACTGTTTTTT.

CDR3 sequence: CASSFTGLNEQFF. The CDR3 DNA reads as TGTGCCAGCAGCTTCACGGGACTAAATGAGCAGTTCTTC. V and J are TRBV5-6 and TRBJ2-1, with 7 bases that match TRBD2. Per germline, CDR1 SGHDT and CDR2 YYEEEE. This CDR3 is 13 amino acids long. The V segment lost 2 bases and the J segment 7 bases; nucleotides outside the gene matches: 3.

V is TRBV7-9 and J is TRBJ2-1, with D tentatively TRBD2 (5 bases). Germline V gives CDR1 SEHNR, CDR2 FQNEAQ (reference sequence). The germline V and J ends were trimmed by 6 bases and 2 bases, with 11 bases remaining between them. This CDR3 has 14 residues. The CDR3 here is CASSFSGAYNEQFF. For the CDR3, the DNA is TGTGCCAGCAGTTTCTCCGGGGCCTACAATGAGCAGTTCTTC.

CDR3: CASSAGSSNQPQHF. CDR3 bases: TGTGCCAGCAGCGCAGGGTCCAGCAATCAGCCCCAGCATTTT. This rearrangement joins TRBV7-9 to TRBJ1-5, with D perhaps matching TRBD1 (5 bases). This CDR3 is 14 amino acids long. CDR1 is SEHNR, CDR2 FQNEAQ, per germline (reference sequence). Trimming cost V 5 bases and J 1 base, with 9 bases left between them.

The chain employs TRBV10-3 and TRBJ1-2; D is uncertain. CDR3 length equals 16 residues. Germline V lookup: CDR1 ENHRY, CDR2 SYGVKD. V was clipped by 2 bases and J by 1 base, with 14 bases between them. The CDR3, as DNA: TGTGCCATCAGTGAGACATCCGGGTCCTTTAACTATGGCTACACCTTC. Its protein is CAISETSGSFNYGYTF.

This clone appeared a single time. The chain couples TRBV29-1 to TRBJ1-1; 7 bases agree with TRBD1. There are 14 residues in the CDR3. Losses at the gene ends were 4 bases for V and 4 bases for J; bases not matched to a gene: 9. Germline lookup yields CDR1 SQVTM and CDR2 ANQGSEA. The CDR3 nucleotides are TGCAGCGTTGCGGCAGGGGGGCCCACCACTGAAGCTTTCTTT. Translated: CSVAAGGPTTEAFF.

This chain joins TRBV29-1 and TRBJ2-3, with D perhaps TRBD1 (5 bases). The CDR3 contains 13 residues. CDR1 and CDR2 from the germline V gene are SQVTM and ANQGSEA. Trimming removed 8 bases at V and 0 bases at J, with 12 bases between. CDR3 loop: CSTRQLSTDTQYF. The CDR3 nucleotides are TGCAGCACTCGACAGCTTAGCACAGATACGCAGTATTTT.

The chain combines TRBV28 with TRBJ2-7; 11 bases are shared with TRBD2. V lost 3 bases, J lost 0 bases, and 19 bases stayed unmatched. Germline V gene lookup returns CDR1 MDHEN and CDR2 SYDVKM. The CDR3 runs 21 residues. The CDR3: CASSFPPPGLVTSGSSYEQYF. As DNA, the CDR3 is TGTGCCAGCAGTTTCCCACCCCCGGGACTGGTCACTAGCGGGAGCTCCTACGAGCAGTACTTC.

V and J are TRBV5-1 and TRBJ2-1, with 7 bases fitting TRBD1. Per the germline V gene, CDR1 is SGHRS and CDR2 is YFSETQ. V lost 3 bases, J lost 4 bases, and 7 bases stayed unmatched. The CDR3 has 15 residues. CDR3 region: CASSYIGGSYNEQFF. The DNA for the CDR3 is TGCGCCAGCAGCTACATAGGGGGCTCTTACAATGAGCAGTTCTTC. The whole variable domain, filled in from reference TRBV5-1 and TRBJ2-1, reads KAGVTQTPRYLIKTRGQQVTLSCSPISGHRSVSWYQQTPGQGLQFLFEYFSETQRNKGNFPGRFSGRQFSNSRSEMNVSTLELGDSALYLCASSYIGGSYNEQFFGPGTRLTVL.

V gene TRBV10-3 combines with J gene TRBJ1-3; D is undetermined. The V gene lost 0 bases and the J gene lost 2 bases, with 14 bases spanning the gap. This CDR3 contains 17 residues. Germline CDR1 ENHRY, CDR2 SYGVKD. This chain's CDR3 is CAISESLGESAGNTIYF. CDR3 DNA sequence: TGTGCCATCAGTGAGTCGCTCGGGGAATCCGCTGGAAACACCATATATTTT.

The V and J genes are TRBV7-8 and TRBJ1-5; 9 bases line up with TRBD1. J lost 0 bases, V lost 6 bases, and 9 bases had no gene match. The CDR3 is 17 amino acids. Germline assignment: CDR1 SGHVS and CDR2 FQNEAQ. CDR3 amino acids: CASSLTGTGYSNQPQHF. In nucleotides, the CDR3 is TGTGCCAGCAGTCTGACGGGGACAGGGTATAGCAATCAGCCCCAGCATTTT.